Below, 13 T cell receptor beta chains from the same sample are listed, as sequenced in a study of blood T cell repertoires in COVID-19. Produced via immunoSEQ multiplex PCR; TCRdb's table is partial and in-frame only. Of about 120,000 clones in the sample, around nine tenths were seen once. The sample comprised peripheral blood. Source of these receptors: a woman in her forties or fifties with acute or convalescent COVID-19.

J is TRBJ2-2 and V is TRBV14; TRBD1 agrees at 11 bases. CDR3 length equals 19 residues. From germline, CDR1 is SGHDN and CDR2 FVKESK. With V trimmed by 1 base and J by 5 bases, 12 bases remained unmatched. The CDR3 coding sequence is TGTGCCAGCAGCCAAGCAGACTTAGGGACAGGGGGAACGACCGGGGAGCTGTTTTTT. This translates into CASSQADLGTGGTTGELFF. Drawing the rest from reference TRBV14 and TRBJ2-2, the complete variable domain is EAGVTQFPSHSVIEKGQTVTLRCDPISGHDNLYWYRRVMGKEIKFLLHFVKESKQDESGMPNNRFLAERTGGTYSTLKVQPAELEDSGVYFCASSQADLGTGGTTGELFFGEGSRLTVL.

This clone came up a few times. V is TRBV7-3 and J is TRBJ2-3; TRBD1 might be the D (5 bases). V was pared by 0 bases and J by 6 bases, with 10 bases between. Germline CDR1 and CDR2: SGHTA and FQGTGA. This CDR3 is built from 14 residues. The CDR3 DNA sequence: TGTGCCAGCAGCTTAACGTCAGGGCGTGATACGCAGTATTTT. It translates to CASSLTSGRDTQYF.

In DNA form, the CDR3 reads TGTGCCAGCAGCTTGGCCCCTAGGTTCTACGAGCAGTACTTC. It is translated as CASSLAPRFYEQYF. This rearrangement joins TRBV5-5 to TRBJ2-7; D is unresolved. The CDR3 runs to 14 residues. Trimming removed 0 bases from V and 3 bases from J, with 10 bases in between. The germline V gene encodes CDR1 SGHKS and CDR2 YYEKEE (reference sequence).

CDR3 nucleotide sequence: TGTGCCAGCAGCCAAGAAGAGGCTAGGGGCTACACCTTC. Its translation is CASSQEEARGYTF. The rearrangement joins TRBV3-1 (or the pseudogene TRBV3-2) to TRBJ1-2; D not certain. This CDR3 spans 13 amino acids. V lost 0 bases and J 8 bases, leaving 10 bases between the germline ends. Germline V gene sequence: CDR1 LGHDT, CDR2 YNNKEL (reference sequence).

V is TRBV6-5 and J is TRBJ1-2, with 7 bases fitting TRBD1. There are 14 residues in the CDR3. Looked up from germline, CDR1 is MNHEY and CDR2 is SVGAGI. The J segment lost 4 bases and the V segment lost 7 bases, leaving 9 bases of the junction unmatched. Here the CDR3 reads CASMRSGTAYGYTF. In DNA, the CDR3 is TGTGCCAGCATGCGTTCCGGGACAGCCTATGGCTACACCTTC.

The chain joins TRBV7-2 to TRBJ2-3; the D gene is possibly TRBD2 (7 bases). The CDR3 consists of 13 residues. CDR1 and CDR2 from the germline V gene are SGHTA and FQGNSA. Trimming took off 6 bases at V and 3 bases at J, with 10 bases between the two ends. CDR3 residues: CASSRGATDTQYF. In DNA form, the CDR3 reads TGTGCCAGCAGTCGGGGGGCGACAGATACGCAGTATTTT.

The J gene is TRBJ1-3, the V gene TRBV29-1; D is ambiguous. The V gene's germline CDR1 is SQVTM and CDR2 ANQGSEA. V gave up 0 bases and J gave up 6 bases, with 15 bases separating them. The CDR3 runs to 15 residues. The CDR3 DNA is TGCAGCGTTGAAGAAGCGACGTATCCTCCAAACACCATATATTTT. This sequence encodes CSVEEATYPPNTIYF. The complete variable domain, with remaining parts taken from reference TRBV29-1 and TRBJ1-3, reads SAVISQKPSRDICQRGTSLTIQCQVDSQVTMMFWYRQQPGQSLTLIATANQGSEATYESGFVIDKFPISRPNLTFSTLTVSNMSPEDSSIYLCSVEEATYPPNTIYFGEGSWLTVV.

V is TRBV7-9 and J is TRBJ1-6; D perhaps matches TRBD1 (5 bases). Looked up from germline, CDR1 is SEHNR and CDR2 is FQNEAQ (reference sequence). The V end was cut by 4 bases, the J end by 8 bases, with 12 bases between. This CDR3 is 14 amino acids long. The CDR3 is CASSSLPGDSPLHF. DNA for the CDR3: TGTGCCAGCAGCTCGCTTCCGGGGGATTCACCCCTCCACTTT.

This chain uses TRBV24-1 with TRBJ1-2, with D possibly TRBD1 on 6 matching bases. The germline V gene encodes CDR1 KGHDR and CDR2 SFDVKD. The CDR3 has 10 residues. With 11 bases removed from V and 4 bases from J, the gap between germline ends came to 7 bases. CDR3 protein: CARGGYGYTF. The CDR3 bases are TGTGCCAGAGGGGGCTATGGCTACACCTTC.

The gene calls are TRBV9 and TRBJ2-1; 9 nucleotides match TRBD2. V shed 4 bases and J 10 bases; nucleotides not matched to a gene: 3. This CDR3 has 12 residues. Germline CDR1 is SGDLS and CDR2 is YYNGEE. CDR3 region: CASSPGLAEQFF. The CDR3, as DNA: TGTGCCAGCAGCCCAGGACTAGCGGAGCAGTTCTTC.

The V gene is TRBV18, the J gene TRBJ1-2; D perhaps matches TRBD1 (5 bases). The CDR3 is 18 amino acids. V shed 3 bases and J shed 0 bases, with 20 bases lying between them. Germline assignment: CDR1 KGHSH and CDR2 LQKENI. This CDR3 reads CASSPTTVGGSANYGYTF. DNA of the CDR3: TGTGCCAGCTCACCTACCACGGTCGGGGGTTCGGCTAACTATGGCTACACCTTC.

V and J are TRBV7-2 and TRBJ2-7, with no clear D. Germline V gene sequence: CDR1 SGHTA, CDR2 FQGNSA. The CDR3 covers 13 residues. Between the trimmed V and J ends, which lost 3 bases and 3 bases, there was a span of 9 bases. The CDR3 region is CASSFSQDYEQYF. CDR3 DNA sequence: TGTGCCAGCAGCTTTTCTCAGGACTACGAGCAGTACTTC.

The genes are TRBV7-2 and TRBJ2-5; 7 nucleotides agree with TRBD1. The CDR3 runs to 13 residues. V was clipped by 5 bases and J by 3 bases; unmatched bases: 3. Germline V gene sequence: CDR1 SGHTA, CDR2 FQGNSA. The CDR3 bases are TGTGCCAGCAGCCGTGGGACAGAAGAGACCCAGTACTTC. Translated, it gives CASSRGTEETQYF.